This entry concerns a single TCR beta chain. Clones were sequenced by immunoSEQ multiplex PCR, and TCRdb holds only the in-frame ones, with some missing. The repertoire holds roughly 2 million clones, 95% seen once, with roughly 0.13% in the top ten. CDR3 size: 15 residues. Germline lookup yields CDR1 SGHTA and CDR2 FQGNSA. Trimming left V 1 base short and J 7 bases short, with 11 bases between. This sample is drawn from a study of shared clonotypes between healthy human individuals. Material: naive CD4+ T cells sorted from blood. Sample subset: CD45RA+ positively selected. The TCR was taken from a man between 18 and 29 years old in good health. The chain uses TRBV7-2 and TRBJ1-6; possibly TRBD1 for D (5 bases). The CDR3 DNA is TGTGCCAGCAGCTTAGTGGGGCAGATAAATTCACCCCTCCACTTT. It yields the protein CASSLVGQINSPLHF. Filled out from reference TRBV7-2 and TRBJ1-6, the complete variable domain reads GAGVSQSPSNKVTEKGKDVELRCDPISGHTALYWYRQSLGQGLEFLIYFQGNSAPDKSGLPSDRFSAERTGGSVSTLTIQRTQQEDSAVYLCASSLVGQINSPLHFGNGTRLTVT.